Listed here are 25 T cell receptor beta chains from one sample, sequenced in a study of STAT5B mutations in CD4+ large granular lymphocyte leukemia. Measured with immunoSEQ multiplex PCR; TCRdb has only the in-frame clones, and not every one. Seen here are approximately 41,000 clones, approximately 85% observed once, and the top ten hold less than 1.5%. Sample: CD4+ T cells from blood buffy coats. The receptors were sampled from a human donor in good health.

This chain joins TRBV5-1 and TRBJ1-4, with D perhaps matching TRBD1 (5 bases). The CDR3 contains 13 residues. Looked up from germline, CDR1 is SGHRS and CDR2 is YFSETQ. V was trimmed by 6 bases and J by 3 bases, leaving 9 bases between them. The CDR3 nucleotides are TGCGCCAGCACCCGGGGGGCTAATGAAAAACTGTTTTTT. Translating gives CASTRGANEKLFF.

A single count supports this clone. V usage is TRBV5-5 and J usage is TRBJ1-5; D is uncertain. The CDR3 spans 14 residues. Germline V gives CDR1 SGHKS, CDR2 YYEKEE (reference sequence). V lost 0 bases, J lost 8 bases, and 12 bases lay in between. The CDR3 DNA reads as TGTGCCAGCAGCTTGGTGGGTCCGTTGGAGCCCCAGCATTTT. Translating gives CASSLVGPLEPQHF.

V is TRBV18 and J is TRBJ2-5; D might be TRBD1 or TRBD2, each matching 6 bases. This CDR3 region has 15 residues. The germline CDR1 and CDR2 sequences are KGHSH and LQKENI. Trimming shortened V by 8 bases and J by 7 bases, and 23 bases separated the two germline ends. CDR3 sequence: CASVTQGGSSGTQYF. The DNA for the CDR3 is TGTGCCAGCGTCACACAGGGAGGCTCTAGTGGGACCCAGTACTTC.

The CDR3 loop reads CASSLASNTGELFF. CDR3 nucleotides: TGTGCCAGCAGCTTAGCCAGCAACACCGGGGAGCTGTTTTTT. The chain links TRBV7-6 to TRBJ2-2; D not certain. Between the trimmed V and J ends, which lost 0 bases and 2 bases, there was a span of 4 bases. The germline V gene has CDR1 SGHVS and CDR2 FNYEAQ. CDR3 length equals 14 residues.

The CDR3 sequence: CASSVVGTGVGEQFF. Here the CDR3 DNA reads TGTGCCAGCAGCGTTGTCGGGACAGGGGTAGGGGAGCAGTTCTTC. The chain has TRBV9 and TRBJ2-1, with 10 bases lining up with TRBD1. The germline V gene encodes CDR1 SGDLS and CDR2 YYNGEE. The junction had 9 bases not matched to a gene; V was cut back by 2 bases and J by 10 bases. This CDR3 contains 15 residues. Based on the CDR3 plus reference TRBV9 and TRBJ2-1, the full variable domain is DSGVTQTPKHLITATGQRVTLRCSPRSGDLSVYWYQQSLDQGLQFLIQYYNGEERAKGNILERFSAQQFPDLHSELNLSSLELGDSALYFCASSVVGTGVGEQFFGPGTRLTVL.

The chain joins TRBV11-3 to TRBJ2-1; D gene unclear. The germline V gene has CDR1 SGHNT and CDR2 YENEEA. There are 10 residues in the CDR3. V was clipped by 5 bases and J by 7 bases, with 3 bases between them. The chain's CDR3 is CASSGNEQFF. For the CDR3, the DNA is TGTGCCAGCAGCGGGAATGAGCAGTTCTTC.

There are a few counts of this clone. J is TRBJ1-5 and V is TRBV28; no firm D call. V was clipped by 7 bases and J by 0 bases, with 7 bases between them. The CDR3 contains 13 residues. Germline CDR1 reads MDHEN; CDR2 reads SYDVKM. CDR3 in DNA: TGTGCCAGCAACCAGCTTAGCAATCAGCCCCAGCATTTT. Protein: CASNQLSNQPQHF.

The V and J genes are TRBV6-5 and TRBJ1-5; D remains ambiguous. Trimming pared 0 bases from V and 5 bases from J, leaving 5 bases between. The germline V gene encodes CDR1 MNHEY and CDR2 SVGAGI. CDR3 length: 13 amino acids. The DNA of the CDR3 is TGTGCCAGCAGTTACTCAGATCATCAGCCCCAGCATTTT. This sequence encodes CASSYSDHQPQHF.

CDR3 bases: TGCGCCAGCAGCTTGCCGACCGGACTTGAGCAGTTCTTC. Residues: CASSLPTGLEQFF. V gene TRBV5-1 combines with J gene TRBJ2-1; possibly TRBD2 for D (5 bases). The CDR3 spans 13 residues. Trimming cost V 1 base and J 9 bases, with 11 bases left between them. Germline V gene lookup returns CDR1 SGHRS and CDR2 YFSETQ.

The table lists this clone with a count of one. This rearrangement joins TRBV9 to TRBJ2-3; unclear D gene. Germline V gives CDR1 SGDLS, CDR2 YYNGEE. The CDR3 loop spans 15 amino acids. V was shortened by 1 base and J by 0 bases, with 9 bases between the two germline ends. DNA for the CDR3: TGTGCCAGCAGCGTACAACCCCTTAGCACAGATACGCAGTATTTT. Translation: CASSVQPLSTDTQYF.

This rearrangement joins TRBV5-6 to TRBJ1-2; a weak D match, TRBD1 (5 bases). Trimming pared 4 bases from V and 11 bases from J, leaving 21 bases between. The CDR3 totals 14 residues. CDR1 and CDR2 (germline): SGHDT, YYEEEE. CDR3 in amino acids: CASSPPGPVNGYTF. The CDR3 DNA is TGTGCCAGCAGCCCGCCGGGGCCGGTAAACGGTTACACCTTC.

This clone was observed once. The chain combines TRBV7-9 with TRBJ1-4; tentatively, D is TRBD1 (6 bases). The CDR3 covers 15 residues. The germline V gene has CDR1 SEHNR and CDR2 FQNEAQ (reference sequence). V dropped 3 bases and J dropped 8 bases, with 16 bases sitting between them. CDR3 amino acids: CASSFSGGVEEKLFF. The CDR3 region has the DNA TGTGCCAGCAGCTTCTCTGGGGGCGTTGAAGAAAAACTGTTTTTT.

J is TRBJ1-1 and V is TRBV5-4, with TRBD1 identical over 7 bases. The CDR3 has 15 residues. Losses at the gene ends were 1 base for V and 2 bases for J; bases not matched to a gene: 5. Per the germline V gene, CDR1 is SGHNT and CDR2 is YYREEE (reference sequence). The CDR3 reads CASSLSQGENTEAFF. DNA for the CDR3: TGTGCCAGCAGCTTGTCTCAGGGGGAAAACACTGAAGCTTTCTTT.

The chain couples TRBV6-6 to TRBJ2-7; 7 nucleotides agree with TRBD1. The germline V gene has CDR1 MNHNY and CDR2 SVGAGI (reference sequence). The CDR3 is made up of 14 amino acids. V shed 7 bases and J 1 base; nucleotides not matched to a gene: 7. The CDR3 sequence: CASNVQGWSYEQYF. CDR3 DNA sequence: TGTGCCAGCAACGTACAGGGGTGGTCCTACGAGCAGTACTTC.

The chain is built from TRBV7-8 and TRBJ1-2; TRBD1 aligns across 8 bases. The CDR3 runs 15 residues. The V gene's germline CDR1 is SGHVS and CDR2 FQNEAQ. V was pared by 4 bases and J by 4 bases, with 8 bases of the junction left unmatched. The CDR3 region is CASSSTGEGIYGYTF. The CDR3 region has the DNA TGTGCCAGCAGCTCGACAGGGGAGGGGATCTATGGCTACACCTTC.

J is TRBJ1-2 and V is TRBV5-1, with 8 nucleotides matching TRBD1. The CDR3 is 14 residues long. Germline CDR1 reads SGHRS; CDR2 reads YFSETQ. Trimming took 2 bases from V and 8 from J; bases not matched to a gene: 8. CDR3 in DNA: TGCGCCAGCAGCTTCCGGACAGGGCAGGAGGGCTACACCTTC. This translates into CASSFRTGQEGYTF.

The chain combines TRBV14 with TRBJ2-5; D is unclear. The CDR3 is 13 amino acids. Germline loops: CDR1 SGHDN, CDR2 FVKESK. Trimming cost V 1 base and J 1 base, with 4 bases left between them. CDR3 sequence (DNA): TGTGCCAGCAGCCAAGCGATCCAAGAGACCCAGTACTTC. Translation gives CASSQAIQETQYF.

The V and J genes are TRBV6-5 and TRBJ2-2; D ambiguous. The CDR3 runs to 12 residues. Between the trimmed V and J ends, which lost 6 bases and 5 bases, there was a span of 7 bases. Germline loops: CDR1 MNHEY, CDR2 SVGAGI. Here the CDR3 reads CASRRRTGELFF. CDR3 in DNA: TGTGCCAGCAGGAGGAGAACCGGGGAGCTGTTTTTT.

This sequence joins TRBV27 and TRBJ2-6; D not resolved. The germline V and J ends were trimmed by 11 bases and 0 bases, with 8 bases remaining between them. The CDR3 covers 13 residues. Germline CDR1 MNHEY, CDR2 SMNVEV (reference sequence). CDR3 DNA: TGTGCCGTTTTTCGCTCTGGGGCCAACGTCCTGACTTTC. It yields the protein CAVFRSGANVLTF.

The V call is TRBV4-1, the J call TRBJ1-2, with D possibly being TRBD1 (6 bases). Per the germline V gene, CDR1 is MGHRA and CDR2 is YSYEKL. The ends were cut back, 1 base at V and 8 bases at J, with 11 bases in the middle. The CDR3 length is 13 residues. The chain's CDR3 is CASSQAAGGGYTF. The CDR3 DNA reads TGCGCCAGCAGCCAAGCCGCCGGGGGCGGCTACACCTTC.

This chain connects TRBV5-1 to TRBJ1-6; D call uncertain. V lost 4 bases and J 7 bases, leaving 12 bases between the germline ends. Per the germline V gene, CDR1 is SGHRS and CDR2 is YFSETQ. CDR3 length equals 14 residues. The CDR3 bases are TGCGCCAGCAGCCCTTCTCTGGGGAATTCACCCCTCCACTTT. Residues: CASSPSLGNSPLHF.

The V call is TRBV5-1, the J call TRBJ2-5; D not certain. Trimming left V 4 bases short and J 2 bases short, with 6 bases between. The CDR3 extends over 12 amino acids. Germline V lookup: CDR1 SGHRS, CDR2 YFSETQ. The CDR3 DNA is TGCGCCAGCAGCGAGCAGCAAGAGACCCAGTACTTC. Protein: CASSEQQETQYF.

The chain links TRBV19 to TRBJ1-1; 8 bases are shared with TRBD1. The CDR3 loop spans 13 amino acids. CDR1 and CDR2 (germline): LNHDA, SQIVND (reference sequence). V was clipped by 8 bases and J by 4 bases; unmatched bases: 6. The CDR3 protein is CASSRGLSTEAFF. The CDR3 region has the DNA TGTGCCAGTTCCAGGGGGCTGAGCACTGAAGCTTTCTTT.

The chain employs TRBV2 and TRBJ2-1, with 9 bases lining up with TRBD1. This CDR3 is built from 15 residues. The germline V gene encodes CDR1 SNHLY and CDR2 FYNNEI. Trimming cost V 8 bases and J 2 bases; bases outside gene matches: 7. The CDR3 bases are TGTGCCAGCCCCCGGTGGACAGGGGCCTACAATGAGCAGTTCTTC. This codes for CASPRWTGAYNEQFF.

This chain links TRBV30 with TRBJ1-4; D call uncertain. The CDR3 contains 15 residues. Germline V gene data show CDR1 as GTSNPN and CDR2 as SVGIG (reference sequence). V lost 0 bases, J lost 5 bases, and 13 bases lay in between. CDR3 residues: CAWSVPHLNNEKLFF. The DNA of the CDR3 is TGTGCCTGGAGTGTACCCCACCTAAACAATGAAAAACTGTTTTTT.